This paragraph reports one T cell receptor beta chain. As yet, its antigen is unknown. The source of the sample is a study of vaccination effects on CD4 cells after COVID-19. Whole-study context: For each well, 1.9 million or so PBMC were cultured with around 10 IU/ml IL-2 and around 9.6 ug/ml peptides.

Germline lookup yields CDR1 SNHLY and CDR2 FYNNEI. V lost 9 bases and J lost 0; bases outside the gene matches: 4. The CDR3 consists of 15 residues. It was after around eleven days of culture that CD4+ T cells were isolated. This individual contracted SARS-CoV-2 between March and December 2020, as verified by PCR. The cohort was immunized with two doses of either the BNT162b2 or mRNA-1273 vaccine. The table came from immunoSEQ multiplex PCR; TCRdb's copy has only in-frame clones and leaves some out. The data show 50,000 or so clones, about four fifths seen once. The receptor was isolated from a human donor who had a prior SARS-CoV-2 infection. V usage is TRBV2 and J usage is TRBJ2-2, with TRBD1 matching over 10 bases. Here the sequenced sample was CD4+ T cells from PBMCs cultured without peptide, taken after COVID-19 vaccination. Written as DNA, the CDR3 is TGTGCCAGTTGGGGGACAGGGGCGAACACCGGGGAGCTGTTTTTT. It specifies CASWGTGANTGELFF.